This TCR beta chain was documented in a study of human T cells and chemical hapten exposure. From the RACE reads, TCRdb called clonotypes with MiXCR, one entry per CDR3 protein. Among approximately 57,000 distinct CDR3 sequences listed, more than 8% were seen once. This clonotype has more than one count but fewer than ten. Time point described: pre-sensitization, week 0. Treatment denoted: therapeutic diphenylcyclopropenone sensitization with weekly scalp DPC. Per the germline V gene, CDR1 is LGHNA and CDR2 is YNFKEQ. The germline V and J ends were trimmed by 1 base and 3 bases, with 8 bases remaining between them. The CDR3 loop spans 14 amino acids.

The rearrangement joins TRBV4-2 to TRBJ2-3; D perhaps matches TRBD2 (6 bases). This material consisted of whole blood, taken in connection with sensitization to the hapten diphenylcyclopropenone (DPC). This clonotype was obtained from a man aged 35 to 55 with alopecia areata. Some clones in this sample may be carry-over from other donors' samples. As DNA, the CDR3 is TGTGCCAGCAGCCAAGCCGGGACTACAGATACGCAGTATTTT. Amino acids: CASSQAGTTDTQYF.